The clone carrying this T cell receptor beta chain was seen many times. The CDR3 extends over 13 amino acids. Germline lookup yields CDR1 KGHSH and CDR2 LQKENI. The V end was cut by 5 bases, the J end by 2 bases, with 10 bases between. The sample comes from a study of blood T cells in healthy people across ages. As for the study in general: The capture of about one barcoded beta molecule per two T cells was achieved by template switching.

With a J-beta primer mix and a sample-barcoded 5' primer, a second PCR ran roughly 6 to 11 cycles. Researchers report that a template-switch adaptor with 12 random nucleotides tagged each cDNA molecule. Each of the samples gave a minimum of 2.5 million paired-end reads that contained CDR3. TCRdb re-called the 5' RACE reads with MiXCR, one entry per CDR3 protein. Altogether about 650,000 distinct CDR3 sequences are present, around 52% being singletons, with the ten largest covering approximately 12%. This clonotype originated in a woman aged 80 or older in good health. The rearrangement joins TRBV18 to TRBJ2-7, with D hard to call. Specimen: blood. The CDR3 loop is CASSTGPTYEQYF. As DNA, the CDR3 is TGTGCCAGCTCAACCGGGCCCACCTACGAGCAGTACTTC.